One and the same sample provided the 2 T cell receptor beta chains below, sequenced in a study of shared clonotypes between healthy human individuals. Sequenced by immunoSEQ multiplex PCR; TCRdb stores in-frame clones only, minus some. The sample lists millions of clones, roughly 96% occurring once. The material sequenced was naive CD4+ T cells sorted from blood. The subset denotes: CD45RA+ positively selected. The source is a man in his late teens or twenties in good health.

This chain joins TRBV7-9 and TRBJ2-7, with 9 bases lining up with TRBD1. V was clipped by 5 bases and J by 5 bases; unmatched bases: 10. This CDR3 has 15 amino acids. Germline V gives CDR1 SEHNR, CDR2 FQNEAQ (reference sequence). CDR3 in DNA: TGTGCCAGCAGCCCTCCGGGACAGGGAGTCAACGAGCAGTACTTC. Its translation is CASSPPGQGVNEQYF.

This chain connects TRBV4-2 to TRBJ1-6, with D tentatively TRBD1 (6 bases). CDR3 length: 16 amino acids. Deletions cut 1 base from V and 3 bases from J, with 10 bases between. CDR1 LGHNA and CDR2 YNFKEQ come from the germline V gene. The CDR3 DNA reads as TGTGCCAGCAGCCAAGCCGGGACAAACTATAATTCACCCCTCCACTTT. This gives the protein CASSQAGTNYNSPLHF.